This T cell receptor (beta chain) came from a study of regulatory T cells in long-lasting Graves disease. Stated time point: newly diagnosed GD, antithyroid drugs for less than 3 months. RNA extracted from PBMCs served as the sequencing template. Collection of peripheral blood (roughly 9.8 milliliters) was done using EDTA tubes. According to the study, TCR beta libraries were built with iRepertoire HTBI primers and CDR3-region Arm-PCR. TCRdb reanalysed the multiplex PCR reads using MiXCR and keeps one entry per CDR3 protein. The data contain a few hundred thousand distinct CDR3 sequences, around 17% of them seen just once; the ten biggest clones take up 25% to 30%. The CDR3 spans 14 residues. Germline CDR1 is SGHRS and CDR2 is YFSETQ. V shed 7 bases and J shed 0 bases, with 11 bases lying between them. The study, taken as a whole, reports: Patients with persistent disease shared 2,500 to 3,500 public clonotypes, outpacing the 966 shared by new patients.

This clonotype was counted a single time. Its antigen is undetermined. A much larger clone differs by one base, so this may be a read error. This sample was also put to use in a study of T cells in Graves' hyperthyroidism and ophthalmopathy.

This material consisted of peripheral blood mononuclear cells (PBMCs), taken at new diagnosis, from a patient treated with antithyroid drugs. V is TRBV5-1 and J is TRBJ2-1; tentatively, D is TRBD2 (5 bases). The receptor comes from a man in his forties with Graves disease. The CDR3 region is CASVGVSSYNEQFF. The CDR3 coding sequence is TGCGCCAGCGTCGGGGTCTCCTCCTACAATGAGCAGTTCTTC.